This entry features one T cell receptor beta chain sequence. This entry belongs to a study of T cell changes during pregnancy in multiple sclerosis. The repertoire was sequenced with immunoSEQ multiplex PCR; TCRdb's copy has only in-frame clones and lacks some. The table has roughly 100,000 clones, approximately 89% seen once; the top ten hold less than 4.5%. The germline V and J ends were trimmed by 1 base and 0 bases, with 10 bases remaining between them. This CDR3 region has 16 residues. Germline CDR1 MNHNS, CDR2 SASEGT. The material was peripheral blood, obtained after pregnancy. The sequence derives from a female donor with multiple sclerosis, enrolled in a pregnancy study. V and J are TRBV6-1 and TRBJ2-1; D unresolved. CDR3 coding DNA: TGTGCCAGCAGTGAAGGAAGCTACCACTCCTACAATGAGCAGTTCTTC. Translation gives CASSEGSYHSYNEQFF.